This entry features one TCR beta chain sequence. This entry comes from a study of blood T cell repertoires in COVID-19. Authors' methods: Using reference gene primer amplification, nucleated cell counts were estimated. This table comes from immunoSEQ multiplex PCR, and its TCRdb copy is limited to in-frame clones, with some not included. That table is the source of V, J and clone size, and D and trimming were worked out from the DNA. The sample records about 240,000 clones, about four fifths being singletons. V was pared by 1 base and J by 0 bases, with 7 bases of the junction left unmatched. This CDR3 contains 17 residues. From germline, CDR1 is MDHEN and CDR2 SYDVKM.

The V and J genes are TRBV28 and TRBJ2-3; the match to TRBD2 covers 7 bases. This TCR derives from a woman under 30 with acute or convalescent COVID-19. What was sequenced was peripheral blood. The CDR3 DNA reads TGTGCCAGCAGTTTATATAACACGGGGGGAAGCACAGATACGCAGTATTTT. This translates into CASSLYNTGGSTDTQYF.